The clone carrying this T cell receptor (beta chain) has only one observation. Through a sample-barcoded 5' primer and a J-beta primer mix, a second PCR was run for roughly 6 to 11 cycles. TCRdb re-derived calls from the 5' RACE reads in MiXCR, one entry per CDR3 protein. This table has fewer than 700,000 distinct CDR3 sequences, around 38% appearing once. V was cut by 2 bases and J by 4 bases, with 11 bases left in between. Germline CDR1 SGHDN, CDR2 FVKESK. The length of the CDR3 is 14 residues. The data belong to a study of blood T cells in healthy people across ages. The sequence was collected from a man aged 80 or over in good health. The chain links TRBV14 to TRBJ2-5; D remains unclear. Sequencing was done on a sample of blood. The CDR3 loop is CASSQKGIGETQYF. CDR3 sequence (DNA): TGTGCCAGCAGCCAAAAAGGAATTGGAGAGACCCAGTACTTC.